This T cell receptor beta chain was retrieved from a study of blood T cell repertoires in COVID-19. Study in general: PBMCs, B-cell-depleted T cells, or T cells provided the cDNA or gDNA that made up the material.

TCRdb keeps only in-frame clones here, not all; method: immunoSEQ multiplex PCR. The top ten clones hold 4.8% of a sample with 150,000 or so clones, over 80% of them seen once. The CDR3 consists of 17 residues. After removal of 8 bases from V and 2 bases from J, the junction contained 13 bases not matched to a gene. Germline V gene lookup returns CDR1 KGHDR and CDR2 SFDVKD. Seattle-derived patients entered the study during active infection and were followed longitudinally. The sample consisted of peripheral blood. This chain uses TRBV24-1 with TRBJ2-3; TRBD2 matches 9 bases. The sequence came from a man aged 25-45 years with COVID-19, enrolled during active disease. The CDR3, as DNA: TGTGCCACCATTAGCCTAGCGGGGCTAGCGTACACAGATACGCAGTATTTT. Protein: CATISLAGLAYTDTQYF.